This is a list of T cell receptor beta chains from one sample in a study of shared clonotypes between healthy human individuals. Profiled with immunoSEQ multiplex PCR; TCRdb holds only in-frame clones, not every one. The repertoire includes under 600,000 clones, approximately 95% of them detected once, and about 0.06% sits in the top ten. The sequenced sample was naive CD4+ T cells sorted from blood. These receptors came from a young woman in good health. Both conserved end residues are part of each CDR3. D genes are given only for firm matches. Some rows mark clone size as missing; the rest say once, few, many or name a class of expanded clone.

V: TRBV29-1
J: TRBJ1-2
D: TRBD1
size: .
CDR3: CSAGTGEGYTF
DNA: TGCAGCGCCGGGACAGGGGAAGGCTACACCTTC

V: TRBV20-1
J: TRBJ1-1
D: .
size: .
CDR3: CSAFHGEAFF
DNA: TGCAGTGCTTTCCACGGTGAAGCTTTCTTT

V: TRBV19
J: TRBJ2-4
D: .
size: .
CDR3: CATTPRGFSKNIQYF
DNA: TGTGCCACAACGCCCAGGGGCTTCAGCAAAAACATTCAGTACTTC

V: TRBV6-1
J: TRBJ2-7
D: .
size: once
CDR3: CASSERPISYEQYF
DNA: TGTGCCAGCAGTGAACGGCCGATTTCCTACGAGCAGTACTTC

V: TRBV10-3
J: TRBJ1-1
D: .
size: .
CDR3: CATGQVGTEAFF
DNA: TGTGCCACCGGCCAGGTGGGAACTGAAGCTTTCTTT

V: TRBV9
J: TRBJ2-2
D: TRBD2
size: .
CDR3: CASSVDLGRALNTGELFF
DNA: TGTGCCAGCAGCGTAGACCTCGGGAGGGCCTTGAACACCGGGGAGCTGTTTTTT

V: TRBV10-1
J: TRBJ2-1
D: .
size: .
CDR3: CASSAGTYNEQFF
DNA: TGCGCCAGCAGTGCGGGTACCTACAATGAGCAGTTCTTC

V: TRBV19
J: TRBJ1-5
D: .
size: .
CDR3: CASGYRTDHNQPQHF
DNA: TGTGCCAGTGGTTACCGGACGGACCACAATCAGCCCCAGCATTTT

V: TRBV5-1
J: TRBJ2-5
D: TRBD2
size: .
CDR3: CASSPAVAGGPETQYF
DNA: TGCGCCAGCAGCCCGGCGGTAGCGGGAGGGCCTGAGACCCAGTACTTC

V: TRBV5-1
J: TRBJ2-5
D: .
size: .
CDR3: CASSLMTGAETQYF
DNA: TGCGCCAGCAGCTTAATGACCGGGGCAGAGACCCAGTACTTC

V: TRBV12-5
J: TRBJ2-7
D: .
size: .
CDR3: CARAREQYF
DNA: TGTGCTAGGGCTCGCGAGCAGTACTTC

V: TRBV25-1
J: TRBJ2-7
D: .
size: few
CDR3: CASSDYTYEQYF
DNA: TGTGCCAGCAGTGACTACACGTACGAGCAGTACTTC

V: TRBV19
J: TRBJ1-5
D: .
size: .
CDR3: CASSIRVNSNQPQHF
DNA: TGTGCCAGTAGTATTAGGGTGAATAGCAATCAGCCCCAGCATTTT

V: TRBV6-5
J: TRBJ2-7
D: TRBD2
size: .
CDR3: CASRTRAGGYEQYF
DNA: TGTGCCAGCAGAACGAGAGCGGGAGGCTACGAGCAGTACTTC

V: TRBV13
J: TRBJ2-5
D: .
size: once
CDR3: CASSLNMGIQETQYF
DNA: TGTGCCAGCAGCTTAAATATGGGGATCCAAGAGACCCAGTACTTC

V: TRBV28
J: TRBJ2-3
D: TRBD2
size: .
CDR3: CASSLWVLAGGADTQYF
DNA: TGTGCCAGCAGTTTATGGGTTCTAGCGGGAGGAGCAGATACGCAGTATTTT

V: TRBV7-3
J: TRBJ2-7
D: .
size: .
CDR3: CASSLEGTYEQYF
DNA: TGTGCCAGCAGCTTAGAGGGCACCTACGAGCAGTACTTC

V: TRBV18
J: TRBJ2-1
D: TRBD2
size: once
CDR3: CASSPFFRGEAGGSYNEQFF
DNA: TGTGCCAGCTCACCATTCTTCAGGGGCGAAGCGGGAGGTTCCTACAATGAGCAGTTCTTC

V: TRBV27
J: TRBJ2-7
D: TRBD2
size: .
CDR3: CASSSSTWTSGEEYF
DNA: TGTGCCAGCAGTTCCTCTACCTGGACTAGCGGCGAGGAGTACTTC

V: TRBV28
J: TRBJ1-2
D: .
size: .
CDR3: CASSVLSGGYTF
DNA: TGTGCCAGCAGCGTCCTTAGCGGAGGCTACACCTTC

V: TRBV5-1
J: TRBJ2-7
D: TRBD2
size: .
CDR3: CASSPASGNAYEQYF
DNA: TGCGCCAGCAGCCCTGCTAGCGGGAATGCCTACGAGCAGTACTTC

V: TRBV7-9
J: TRBJ2-7
D: TRBD2
size: once
CDR3: CASSLTSGYEQYF
DNA: TGTGCCAGCAGCTTGACTAGCGGTTACGAGCAGTACTTC

V: TRBV4-1
J: TRBJ2-7
D: TRBD2
size: .
CDR3: CASSNPGLASGFSYEQYF
DNA: TGCGCCAGCAGCAACCCGGGACTAGCGTCGGGGTTTTCCTACGAGCAGTACTTC

V: TRBV11-2
J: TRBJ2-7
D: .
size: .
CDR3: CASRPLDRLYEQYF
DNA: TGTGCCAGCAGACCCCTGGACAGACTCTACGAGCAGTACTTC

V: TRBV19
J: TRBJ2-1
D: TRBD1
size: .
CDR3: CARTWTGGRTDAYNEQFF
DNA: TGTGCCAGAACGTGGACAGGGGGCCGGACCGACGCTTACAATGAGCAGTTCTTC

V: TRBV11-3
J: TRBJ2-1
D: .
size: .
CDR3: CASSPWGGASYNEQFF
DNA: TGTGCCAGCAGCCCCTGGGGTGGGGCCTCCTACAATGAGCAGTTCTTC

V: TRBV13
J: TRBJ2-7
D: .
size: .
CDR3: CASSLDRSYEQYF
DNA: TGTGCCAGCAGCTTAGACAGGTCCTACGAGCAGTACTTC

V: TRBV18
J: TRBJ1-4
D: .
size: .
CDR3: CASSPSYGYTALNEKLFF
DNA: TGTGCCAGCTCACCATCATATGGATACACAGCCTTAAATGAAAAACTGTTTTTT

V: TRBV30
J: TRBJ1-5
D: .
size: .
CDR3: CAWSNKRQPQHF
DNA: TGTGCCTGGAGTAACAAGCGACAGCCCCAGCATTTT

V: TRBV6-5
J: TRBJ1-1
D: .
size: .
CDR3: CASAWTGSGTEAFF
DNA: TGTGCCAGCGCGTGGACGGGGTCGGGCACTGAAGCTTTCTTT

V: TRBV6-1
J: TRBJ1-4
D: .
size: .
CDR3: CASSDLGSKAEKLFF
DNA: TGTGCCAGCAGTGATTTGGGGTCCAAAGCGGAAAAACTGTTTTTT

V: TRBV18
J: TRBJ2-5
D: .
size: .
CDR3: CASSTQSGKETQYF
DNA: TGTGCCAGCTCAACACAGAGCGGAAAAGAGACCCAGTACTTC

V: TRBV5-1
J: TRBJ2-7
D: .
size: .
CDR3: CASRLVEFDEQYF
DNA: TGCGCCAGCAGATTGGTGGAGTTCGACGAGCAGTACTTC

V: TRBV4-1
J: TRBJ1-4
D: TRBD1
size: .
CDR3: CASSHGTGGIGEKLFF
DNA: TGCGCCAGCAGCCACGGGACAGGGGGTATCGGTGAAAAACTGTTTTTT

V: TRBV10-2
J: TRBJ2-1
D: TRBD2
size: .
CDR3: CASSVAGAGSYNEQFF
DNA: TGCGCCAGCAGTGTGGCGGGAGCCGGTTCCTACAATGAGCAGTTCTTC

V: TRBV6-4
J: TRBJ2-1
D: TRBD2
size: .
CDR3: CASSDGLAGDEQFF
DNA: TGTGCCAGCAGTGACGGACTAGCGGGAGATGAGCAGTTCTTC

V: TRBV7-8
J: TRBJ1-2
D: TRBD1
size: .
CDR3: CASSKTGSNYGYTF
DNA: TGTGCCAGCAGTAAGACAGGGTCTAACTATGGCTACACCTTC

V: TRBV30
J: TRBJ1-2
D: TRBD1
size: .
CDR3: CAWIRQGYNYGYTF
DNA: TGTGCCTGGATTCGACAGGGATATAACTATGGCTACACCTTC

V: TRBV4-1
J: TRBJ2-1
D: .
size: once
CDR3: CASSPGTGGSYNEQFF
DNA: TGCGCCAGCAGCCCAGGGACGGGCGGCTCCTACAATGAGCAGTTCTTC

V: TRBV20-1
J: TRBJ1-1
D: .
size: .
CDR3: CSASEERKAFF
DNA: TGCAGTGCTAGTGAGGAGCGAAAAGCTTTCTTT

V: TRBV28
J: TRBJ2-6
D: .
size: .
CDR3: CASRGDSGANVLTF
DNA: TGTGCCAGCAGGGGAGACTCTGGGGCCAACGTCCTGACTTTC

V: TRBV29-1
J: TRBJ2-5
D: .
size: .
CDR3: CSVGSGRRGETQYF
DNA: TGCAGCGTTGGCTCGGGCAGACGTGGTGAGACCCAGTACTTC